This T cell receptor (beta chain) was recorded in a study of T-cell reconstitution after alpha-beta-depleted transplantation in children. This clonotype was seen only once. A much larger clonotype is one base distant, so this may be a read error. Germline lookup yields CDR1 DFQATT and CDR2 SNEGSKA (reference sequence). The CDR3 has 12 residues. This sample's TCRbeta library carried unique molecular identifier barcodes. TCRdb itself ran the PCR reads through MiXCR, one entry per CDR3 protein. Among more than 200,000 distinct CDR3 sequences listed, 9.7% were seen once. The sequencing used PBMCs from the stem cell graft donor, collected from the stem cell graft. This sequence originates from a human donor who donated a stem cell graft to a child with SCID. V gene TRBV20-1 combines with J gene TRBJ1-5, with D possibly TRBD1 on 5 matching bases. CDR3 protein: CSSREGNQPQHF. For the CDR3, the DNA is TGCAGTTCTAGAGAGGGGAATCAGCCCCAGCATTTT.